Listed below are T cell receptor beta chains from one sample, sequenced in a study of control samples from healthy donors and cancer patients. Measured with immunoSEQ multiplex PCR; TCRdb has only the in-frame clones, and not every one. This sample carries about 150,000 clones, under 90% of them seen once, and the ten largest clones take around 4.7%. The sample consisted of blood. All receptors derive from a man aged 25 to 40 in good health. Each CDR3 is given with its conserved first and last residue. The D gene is left open where the match is weak. Not all rows give a size; the values are once, few, many and, for expanded clones, a class.

abundance: .; d_gene: TRBD2; j_gene: TRBJ2-7; v_gene: TRBV5-4; CDR3nt: TGTGCCAGCAGCTTGGGAGGCGGGAGGGGGACCTACGAGCAGTACTTC; CDR3aa: CASSLGGGRGTYEQYF
abundance: .; d_gene: .; j_gene: TRBJ1-4; v_gene: TRBV19; CDR3nt: TGTGCCAGTAGTCCTTCGGGGAACGTAGAAAAACTGTTTTTT; CDR3aa: CASSPSGNVEKLFF
abundance: .; d_gene: .; j_gene: TRBJ2-7; v_gene: TRBV9; CDR3nt: TGTGCCAGCAGCGTAGGCGAATTGGGGGACGAGCAGTACTTC; CDR3aa: CASSVGELGDEQYF
abundance: .; d_gene: .; j_gene: TRBJ2-3; v_gene: TRBV27; CDR3nt: TGTGCCAGCAGTTTATCGGGCGGACCCTTGGGGTATTTT; CDR3aa: CASSLSGGPLGYF
abundance: .; d_gene: .; j_gene: TRBJ1-2; v_gene: TRBV6-5; CDR3nt: TGTGCCAGCAGTTTTACCGGGACGCAAGGCGGCTACACCTTC; CDR3aa: CASSFTGTQGGYTF
abundance: .; d_gene: .; j_gene: TRBJ2-7; v_gene: TRBV27; CDR3nt: TGTGCCAGCAGTTTCCCCCGGGGCACAGGAACCTACGAGCAGTACTTC; CDR3aa: CASSFPRGTGTYEQYF
abundance: .; d_gene: .; j_gene: TRBJ1-1; v_gene: TRBV15; CDR3nt: TGTGCCACCAGCGGAACGGGACACCTGAACACTGAAGCTTTCTTT; CDR3aa: CATSGTGHLNTEAFF
abundance: .; d_gene: .; j_gene: TRBJ2-7; v_gene: TRBV21-1; CDR3nt: TGTGCCAGCAGTCCTCAGGGGTTGGGTTTCTACGAGCAGTACTTC; CDR3aa: CASSPQGLGFYEQYF
abundance: .; d_gene: .; j_gene: TRBJ1-4; v_gene: TRBV5-4; CDR3nt: TGTGCCAGCAGCCCTACACAGGGAAATGAAAAACTGTTTTTT; CDR3aa: CASSPTQGNEKLFF
abundance: .; d_gene: .; j_gene: TRBJ2-1; v_gene: TRBV6-4; CDR3nt: TGTGCCAGCAGTGCCGGAGAGGGTAATGAGCAGTTCTTC; CDR3aa: CASSAGEGNEQFF
abundance: .; d_gene: .; j_gene: TRBJ1-6; v_gene: TRBV19; CDR3nt: TGTGCCAGTAGTACCAGGGCCAGTGGCTCACCCCTCCACTTT; CDR3aa: CASSTRASGSPLHF
abundance: .; d_gene: .; j_gene: TRBJ2-1; v_gene: TRBV11-3; CDR3nt: TGTGCCAGCAGACACAGAAATGAGCAGTTCTTC; CDR3aa: CASRHRNEQFF
abundance: .; d_gene: TRBD1; j_gene: TRBJ1-2; v_gene: TRBV13; CDR3nt: TGTGCCAGCAGCTCTGACAGGGGCCACTATGGCTACACCTTC; CDR3aa: CASSSDRGHYGYTF
abundance: .; d_gene: .; j_gene: TRBJ2-5; v_gene: TRBV25-1; CDR3nt: TGTGCCAGCAGTGATCTGGGGCTTGTTGAGACCCAGTACTTC; CDR3aa: CASSDLGLVETQYF
abundance: .; d_gene: .; j_gene: TRBJ1-2; v_gene: TRBV18; CDR3nt: TGTGCCAGCTCACCCCTGGGGGCAGGGAACTATGGCTACACCTTC; CDR3aa: CASSPLGAGNYGYTF
abundance: .; d_gene: TRBD1; j_gene: TRBJ1-1; v_gene: TRBV30; CDR3nt: TGTGCCTGGAGAGCCCTGACAGGGGGCTATACTGAAGCTTTCTTT; CDR3aa: CAWRALTGGYTEAFF
abundance: .; d_gene: TRBD1; j_gene: TRBJ1-2; v_gene: TRBV6-5; CDR3nt: TGTGCCAGCAGTTACTCGATGCGGGACAGGACGTATGGCTACACCTTC; CDR3aa: CASSYSMRDRTYGYTF
abundance: once; d_gene: .; j_gene: TRBJ2-4; v_gene: TRBV4-1; CDR3nt: TGCGCCAGCAGCCAGAGGGGGTCGCCCGGTTCTCAAAACATTCAGTACTTC; CDR3aa: CASSQRGSPGSQNIQYF
abundance: few; d_gene: .; j_gene: TRBJ2-1; v_gene: TRBV11-2; CDR3nt: TGTGCCAGCAGCTTAGTTCCTTCGGTCGGCTATGAGCAGTTCTTC; CDR3aa: CASSLVPSVGYEQFF
abundance: .; d_gene: TRBD1; j_gene: TRBJ2-7; v_gene: TRBV11-2; CDR3nt: TGTGCCAGCAGCTTATCCCGGGACAGGGGGGACGAGCAGTACTTC; CDR3aa: CASSLSRDRGDEQYF
abundance: .; d_gene: TRBD1; j_gene: TRBJ2-3; v_gene: TRBV11-3; CDR3nt: TGTGCCAGCAGCCCAGGAGACAGGGCGGGAGATACGCAGTATTTT; CDR3aa: CASSPGDRAGDTQYF
abundance: .; d_gene: TRBD1; j_gene: TRBJ1-2; v_gene: TRBV27; CDR3nt: TGTGCCAGCAGCCTAGAGGGGGCGCAAGGCTACACCTTC; CDR3aa: CASSLEGAQGYTF
abundance: .; d_gene: TRBD2; j_gene: TRBJ2-1; v_gene: TRBV14; CDR3nt: TGTGCCAGCAGCCAAAGAGCAAGGTGGGCGGGAGGGAATGAGCAGTTCTTC; CDR3aa: CASSQRARWAGGNEQFF
abundance: .; d_gene: TRBD2; j_gene: TRBJ2-2; v_gene: TRBV30; CDR3nt: TGTGCCTGGAGTGTAGCGGGAACCGGGGAGCTGTTTTTT; CDR3aa: CAWSVAGTGELFF
abundance: .; d_gene: .; j_gene: TRBJ1-5; v_gene: TRBV5-5; CDR3nt: TGTGCCAGCAGCTCTGATAGCAATCAGCCCCAGCATTTT; CDR3aa: CASSSDSNQPQHF
abundance: .; d_gene: .; j_gene: TRBJ1-4; v_gene: TRBV4-3; CDR3nt: TGCGCCAGCAGCCAGGCGTGGGGAAGCGAGGAAAAACTGTTTTTT; CDR3aa: CASSQAWGSEEKLFF
abundance: .; d_gene: TRBD1; j_gene: TRBJ2-3; v_gene: TRBV7-2; CDR3nt: TGTGCCAGCAGCTTAGATGGGACAGGGGCAGATACGCAGTATTTT; CDR3aa: CASSLDGTGADTQYF
abundance: .; d_gene: TRBD1; j_gene: TRBJ2-7; v_gene: TRBV24-1; CDR3nt: TGTGCCACCAGTGAAACAGGGGACAACGAGCAGTACTTC; CDR3aa: CATSETGDNEQYF
abundance: .; d_gene: .; j_gene: TRBJ1-5; v_gene: TRBV4-2; CDR3nt: TGTGCCAGCAGCCCCCGGGGGGATCAGCCCCAGCATTTT; CDR3aa: CASSPRGDQPQHF
abundance: .; d_gene: .; j_gene: TRBJ2-7; v_gene: TRBV13; CDR3nt: TGTGCCAGCAGCTTGGGCAGGGGCTCCTACGAGCAGTACTTC; CDR3aa: CASSLGRGSYEQYF
abundance: .; d_gene: .; j_gene: TRBJ1-2; v_gene: TRBV29-1; CDR3nt: TGCAGCGTGGTAGGGGGGCAAGAGGGCTATGGCTACACCTTC; CDR3aa: CSVVGGQEGYGYTF
abundance: .; d_gene: .; j_gene: TRBJ1-6; v_gene: TRBV5-6; CDR3nt: TGTGCCAGCAGCGGCCGGCGGGATTCACCCCTCCACTTT; CDR3aa: CASSGRRDSPLHF
abundance: .; d_gene: .; j_gene: TRBJ2-3; v_gene: TRBV2; CDR3nt: TGTGCCAGCACGGCTATGAGTAGTCTGCCAGATACGCAGTATTTT; CDR3aa: CASTAMSSLPDTQYF
abundance: .; d_gene: .; j_gene: TRBJ1-1; v_gene: TRBV7-6; CDR3nt: TGTGCCAGCAGCTTAGAACAGGCGAACACTGAAGCTTTCTTT; CDR3aa: CASSLEQANTEAFF
abundance: .; d_gene: TRBD1; j_gene: TRBJ1-2; v_gene: TRBV12-3/TRBV12-4; CDR3nt: TGTGCCAGCAGTTTGTCAGGGGGGTATGGCTACACCTTC; CDR3aa: CASSLSGGYGYTF
abundance: .; d_gene: .; j_gene: TRBJ2-3; v_gene: TRBV6-2/TRBV6-3; CDR3nt: TGTGCCAGCAGTACCGGCCGGGCGGCAGATACGCAGTATTTT; CDR3aa: CASSTGRAADTQYF
abundance: .; d_gene: .; j_gene: TRBJ2-1; v_gene: TRBV2; CDR3nt: TGTGCCAGCAGTGAATCTCGGGGGGCGTACAATGAGCAGTTCTTC; CDR3aa: CASSESRGAYNEQFF
abundance: .; d_gene: TRBD1; j_gene: TRBJ2-1; v_gene: TRBV5-4; CDR3nt: TGTGCCAGCAGACCACAGGGGAACAATGAGCAGTTCTTC; CDR3aa: CASRPQGNNEQFF
abundance: few; d_gene: TRBD2; j_gene: TRBJ2-5; v_gene: TRBV30; CDR3nt: TGTGCCTGGAGTGCCACTAGCGGGAATGCTTATAGAGAGACCCAGTACTTC; CDR3aa: CAWSATSGNAYRETQYF
abundance: .; d_gene: TRBD2; j_gene: TRBJ2-3; v_gene: TRBV9; CDR3nt: TGTGCCAGCAGCGTAGCTAGCGGGAGCACAGATACGCAGTATTTT; CDR3aa: CASSVASGSTDTQYF
abundance: .; d_gene: .; j_gene: TRBJ1-1; v_gene: TRBV7-3; CDR3nt: TGTGCCAGCAGCGCGGACCCGGGGGTCACTGAAGCTTTCTTT; CDR3aa: CASSADPGVTEAFF
abundance: .; d_gene: .; j_gene: TRBJ2-3; v_gene: TRBV18; CDR3nt: TGTGCCAGCTCACCCGGGGGGCCGGGAGATACGCAGTATTTT; CDR3aa: CASSPGGPGDTQYF
abundance: .; d_gene: .; j_gene: TRBJ2-7; v_gene: TRBV6-5; CDR3nt: TGTGCCAGCAGTTACATTGGGTCTAGGGTCGAGCAGTACTTC; CDR3aa: CASSYIGSRVEQYF
abundance: .; d_gene: .; j_gene: TRBJ2-7; v_gene: TRBV5-1; CDR3nt: TGCGCCAGCACCCCGGGGGCAGGGAAAGCCTACGAGCAGTACTTC; CDR3aa: CASTPGAGKAYEQYF
abundance: .; d_gene: .; j_gene: TRBJ1-2; v_gene: TRBV12-3/TRBV12-4; CDR3nt: TGTGCCAGCAGTTTCGACACCACCTATGGCTACACCTTC; CDR3aa: CASSFDTTYGYTF
abundance: .; d_gene: TRBD1; j_gene: TRBJ2-2; v_gene: TRBV4-3; CDR3nt: TGCGCCAGCAGCCAAGATCTTTTGAGGCAGGGGGCTTACGGGGAGCTGTTTTTT; CDR3aa: CASSQDLLRQGAYGELFF
abundance: .; d_gene: TRBD1; j_gene: TRBJ1-3; v_gene: TRBV9; CDR3nt: TGTGCCAGCAGCGTAGACTCGGGACAGGGGGCTACCGGAAACACCATATATTTT; CDR3aa: CASSVDSGQGATGNTIYF
abundance: .; d_gene: .; j_gene: TRBJ1-2; v_gene: TRBV5-5; CDR3nt: TGTGCCAGCAGCTTGACAGGGACTTCTCATGGCTACACCTTC; CDR3aa: CASSLTGTSHGYTF
abundance: .; d_gene: .; j_gene: TRBJ1-6; v_gene: TRBV11-2; CDR3nt: TGTGCCAGCAGCTCGGGAGTCTCGGGGGGTGATAATTCACCCCTCCACTTT; CDR3aa: CASSSGVSGGDNSPLHF
abundance: .; d_gene: .; j_gene: TRBJ2-7; v_gene: TRBV4-1; CDR3nt: TGCGCCAGCAGCCAAGACGTGCGGGGCGAGCAGTACTTC; CDR3aa: CASSQDVRGEQYF
abundance: .; d_gene: .; j_gene: TRBJ1-2; v_gene: TRBV19; CDR3nt: TGTGCCAGTAGTTTTAGGACGGAAGCTAACTATGGCTACACCTTC; CDR3aa: CASSFRTEANYGYTF
abundance: once; d_gene: .; j_gene: TRBJ2-7; v_gene: TRBV5-6; CDR3nt: TGTGCCAGCAGCTTGCCGGGGGCGGGGGAGCAGTACTTC; CDR3aa: CASSLPGAGEQYF
abundance: .; d_gene: .; j_gene: TRBJ1-2; v_gene: TRBV5-4; CDR3nt: TGTGCCAGCAGCTTAAGGACGGGGACCTATGGCTACACCTTC; CDR3aa: CASSLRTGTYGYTF
abundance: once; d_gene: .; j_gene: TRBJ2-1; v_gene: TRBV7-3; CDR3nt: TGTGCCAGCAGCCGAGAGCTGGCGGATGAGCAGTTCTTC; CDR3aa: CASSRELADEQFF
abundance: .; d_gene: TRBD2; j_gene: TRBJ2-7; v_gene: TRBV19; CDR3nt: TGTGCCAGTGGGGGAGGGATCTACGAGCAGTACTTC; CDR3aa: CASGGGIYEQYF
abundance: .; d_gene: TRBD1; j_gene: TRBJ1-2; v_gene: TRBV9; CDR3nt: TGTGCCAGCAGCGGAGACAGGGGGTGGTCGTTATCCGGCTACACCTTC; CDR3aa: CASSGDRGWSLSGYTF
abundance: .; d_gene: .; j_gene: TRBJ1-6; v_gene: TRBV4-3; CDR3nt: TGCGCCAGCAGCCCCCGTCCGGCCTGGTTTGATTCACCCCTCCACTTT; CDR3aa: CASSPRPAWFDSPLHF
abundance: .; d_gene: .; j_gene: TRBJ1-1; v_gene: TRBV6-2/TRBV6-3; CDR3nt: TGTGCCAGCAGTTACAGGGGGACGAACACTGAAGCTTTCTTT; CDR3aa: CASSYRGTNTEAFF
abundance: few; d_gene: TRBD2; j_gene: TRBJ2-7; v_gene: TRBV30; CDR3nt: TGTGCCTGGAGTGGGGCAGGGAGGGCCTACGAGCAGTACTTC; CDR3aa: CAWSGAGRAYEQYF